Sequencing of this TCR beta chain was carried out in a study of cytomegalovirus exposure and HLA in healthy donors. The PCR made use of 60 Vbeta and 13 Jbeta primers. Clones were read by immunoSEQ multiplex PCR, and TCRdb kept only the in-frame ones, dropping some. The data show approximately 110,000 clones, with around 80% seen just once and approximately 0.24% held by the top ten. Germline trimming cut 2 bases from V and 3 bases from J; bases unmatched to any gene: 4. From germline, CDR1 is KGHSY and CDR2 FQNENV. CDR3 length: 16 amino acids. The chain is built from TRBV16 and TRBJ2-3; 11 bases line up with TRBD2. This TCR came from a man aged 45-65 years in good health and CMV-seronegative. The sequenced sample was PBMCs. CDR3 sequence reads: CASSQEASGRTDTQYF. CDR3 DNA: TGTGCCAGCAGCCAAGAGGCTAGCGGGAGGACAGATACGCAGTATTTT.